One and the same sample provided the 29 T cell receptor beta chains below, sequenced in a study of blood T cell repertoires in COVID-19. Sequencing was performed with immunoSEQ multiplex PCR; in TCRdb, only in-frame clones are kept and a portion is missing. In the table there are tens of thousands of clones, about 84% of which are singletons. The specimen sequenced was peripheral blood. The receptor set was obtained from a woman aged 70-85 years with acute or convalescent COVID-19.

The chain is built from TRBV19 and TRBJ2-3; D is perhaps TRBD1 (6 bases). V was trimmed by 3 bases and J by 3 bases, leaving 7 bases between them. This CDR3 contains 13 residues. Germline V gene sequence: CDR1 LNHDA, CDR2 SQIVND (reference sequence). The CDR3 spells CASSIRGTDTQYF. CDR3 sequence (DNA): TGTGCCAGTAGTATCAGGGGAACAGATACGCAGTATTTT.

The rearrangement links TRBV11-2 to TRBJ2-1, with D unclear. Germline CDR1 is SGHAT and CDR2 is FQNNGV. The CDR3 is 13 amino acids. The germline V and J ends were trimmed by 1 base and 6 bases, with 7 bases remaining between them. The CDR3 sequence is CASSLVLGNEQFF. The CDR3 nucleotides are TGTGCCAGCAGCTTAGTCCTAGGCAATGAGCAGTTCTTC.

The chain carries TRBV7-2 and TRBJ2-2; 8 nucleotides agree with TRBD2. Trimming took 3 bases from V and 7 from J; bases not matched to a gene: 13. The CDR3 is 17 amino acids. Per germline, CDR1 SGHTA and CDR2 FQGNSA. CDR3 sequence: CASSFSAVAGMNGELFF. CDR3 DNA sequence: TGTGCCAGCAGCTTTAGCGCGGTAGCGGGAATGAACGGGGAGCTGTTTTTT.

The chain joins TRBV10-2 to TRBJ1-3; TRBD1 aligns across 7 bases. The CDR3 runs to 16 residues. V lost 2 bases, J lost 6 bases, and 10 bases stayed unmatched. Germline values: CDR1 WSHSY, CDR2 SAAADI. The CDR3 sequence: CASSEIAPTGKNTIYF. In DNA, the CDR3 is TGCGCCAGCAGTGAGATCGCTCCGACAGGGAAAAACACCATATATTTT.

The chain links TRBV19 to TRBJ2-3, with TRBD2 identical over 7 bases. CDR1 and CDR2 (germline): LNHDA, SQIVND (reference sequence). Unmatched junction bases numbered 6, after V lost 5 bases and J lost 1 base. This CDR3 is 15 amino acids long. CDR3 residues: CASSVSSGGTDTQYF. The CDR3 DNA reads as TGTGCCAGTAGTGTTTCTAGCGGCGGCACAGATACGCAGTATTTT.

The chain joins TRBV6-1 to TRBJ2-7; a possible D gene is TRBD1 (6 bases). This CDR3 is 15 amino acids long. Deletions cut 2 bases from V and 2 bases from J, with 13 bases between. Germline V gene lookup returns CDR1 MNHNS and CDR2 SASEGT. CDR3 loop: CASSEPPTGTYEQYV. The CDR3 nucleotides read TGTGCCAGCAGTGAACCCCCCACAGGGACCTACGAGCAGTACGTC.

The V and J genes are TRBV5-1 and TRBJ1-5, with 10 nucleotides matching TRBD1. Germline CDR1 SGHRS, CDR2 YFSETQ. This CDR3 spans 15 amino acids. V gave up 1 base and J gave up 15 bases; unmatched junction bases: 13. The CDR3 spells CASSLTSGQGDVRHF. In DNA form, the CDR3 reads TGCGCCAGCAGCTTGACTTCAGGACAGGGGGACGTACGGCATTTT.

The J gene is TRBJ2-3, the V gene TRBV24-1; 9 nucleotides line up with TRBD1. V lost 3 bases and J lost 1; bases outside the gene matches: 1. The length of the CDR3 is 15 residues. CDR1 KGHDR and CDR2 SFDVKD come from the germline V gene. CDR3 region: CATSDRTGGTDTQYF. DNA of the CDR3: TGTGCCACCAGTGATAGGACAGGGGGCACAGATACGCAGTATTTT.

V is TRBV13 and J is TRBJ1-6; TRBD1 agrees at 10 bases. Germline V gene sequence: CDR1 PRHDT, CDR2 FYEKMQ (reference sequence). The ends lost 4 bases at V and 10 bases at J; junction bases unmatched: 13. This CDR3 is built from 17 residues. The CDR3 nucleotides read TGTGCCAGCAGCTCCTTTCAAGACAGGGGGCGGCAATCACCCCTCCACTTT. It specifies CASSSFQDRGRQSPLHF.

The chain uses TRBV21-1 and TRBJ1-4; no DNA check was done on the table's D call, TRBD1. TRBV21-1 is designated a pseudogene. CDR3 length equals 19 residues. CDR3 DNA: TGTGCCACCCAACTGAAAAACGATCGGAACCAGGCAACTAATGAAAAACTGTTTTTT. Translation gives CATQLKNDRNQATNEKLFF.

The rearrangement links TRBV29-1 to TRBJ1-1, with D perhaps matching TRBD1 (6 bases). V shed 4 bases and J shed 1 base, with 7 bases lying between them. Germline V gene sequence: CDR1 SQVTM, CDR2 ANQGSEA. The CDR3 has 12 residues. The CDR3 nucleotides read TGCAGCGTTGGGACAGCGAACACTGAAGCTTTCTTT. Translating gives CSVGTANTEAFF. The whole variable domain, filled in from reference TRBV29-1 and TRBJ1-1, reads SAVISQKPSRDICQRGTSLTIQCQVDSQVTMMFWYRQQPGQSLTLIATANQGSEATYESGFVIDKFPISRPNLTFSTLTVSNMSPEDSSIYLCSVGTANTEAFFGQGTRLTVV.

This chain joins TRBV27 and TRBJ2-2, with 10 nucleotides matching TRBD2. J gave up 4 bases and V 1 base, and 9 bases lay outside the gene matches. The CDR3 loop spans 18 amino acids. Germline-derived CDR1 and CDR2 are MNHEY and SMNVEV (reference sequence). This CDR3 reads CASSLWLAGAPGTGELFF. The CDR3 DNA sequence: TGTGCCAGCAGTTTATGGCTAGCGGGGGCCCCGGGCACCGGGGAGCTGTTTTTT.

The chain uses TRBV15 and TRBJ1-2; the D gene is possibly TRBD1 (5 bases). V lost 4 bases to trimming and J lost 5 bases, with 11 bases between them. CDR3 size: 13 residues. The germline V gene has CDR1 LNHNV and CDR2 YYDKDF (reference sequence). CDR3 sequence reads: CATSTGGEYGYTF. The CDR3 nucleotides read TGTGCCACCAGCACCGGAGGGGAGTATGGCTACACCTTC.

The genes are TRBV14 and TRBJ2-6; 9 positions match TRBD2. V lost 4 bases, J lost 0 bases, and 10 bases stayed unmatched. The germline CDR1 and CDR2 sequences are SGHDN and FVKESK. The CDR3 extends over 19 amino acids. This chain's CDR3 is CASSLYGLALLSGANVLTF. The CDR3 DNA is TGTGCCAGCAGCCTATACGGACTAGCGCTTCTCTCTGGGGCCAACGTCCTGACTTTC.

About this clone itself: The same CDR3 also results from other DNA sequences found in this sample. The gene calls are TRBV27 and TRBJ1-1; a weak D match, TRBD1 (5 bases). V lost 2 bases, J lost 1 base, and 5 bases lay in between. The germline CDR1 and CDR2 sequences are MNHEY and SMNVEV (reference sequence). The CDR3 consists of 13 residues. CDR3 DNA sequence: TGTGCCAGCAGTTTAACAGGGAACACTGAAGCTTTCTTT. Its protein product is CASSLTGNTEAFF.

The gene calls are TRBV6-6 and TRBJ1-1, with TRBD1 identical over 7 bases. The CDR3 is 12 amino acids. Germline loops: CDR1 MNHNY, CDR2 SVGAGI (reference sequence). The junction had 5 bases not matched to a gene; V was cut back by 7 bases and J by 6 bases. The CDR3 coding sequence is TGTGCCAGCACAAAAGGGACAGCTGAAGCTTTCTTT. It yields the protein CASTKGTAEAFF.

This sequence joins TRBV15 and TRBJ1-2; a weak D match, TRBD1 (5 bases). The CDR3 contains 15 residues. Germline V gives CDR1 LNHNV, CDR2 YYDKDF (reference sequence). V lost 1 base, J lost 4 bases, and 13 bases lay in between. CDR3 in amino acids: CATSRGSTASYGYTF. For the CDR3, the DNA is TGTGCCACCAGCAGAGGCTCGACAGCTTCCTATGGCTACACCTTC.

This chain connects TRBV19 to TRBJ2-1; 8 positions agree with TRBD1. The CDR3 loop spans 16 amino acids. The germline gives CDR1 LNHDA, CDR2 SQIVND (reference sequence). Losses at the gene ends were 6 bases for V and 6 bases for J; bases not matched to a gene: 13. The CDR3 loop is CASSTGPDRVRNEQFF. The CDR3 DNA sequence: TGTGCCAGTAGCACGGGCCCGGACAGGGTGCGCAATGAGCAGTTCTTC.

The J gene is TRBJ1-4, the V gene TRBV24-1; D perhaps matches TRBD1 (6 bases). V lost 1 base and J 9 bases, leaving 8 bases between the germline ends. Germline V gene lookup returns CDR1 KGHDR and CDR2 SFDVKD. The CDR3 runs 13 residues. The CDR3 spells CATSDLTGKKLFF. CDR3 nucleotides: TGTGCCACCAGTGATTTAACAGGGAAAAAACTGTTTTTT.

The J gene is TRBJ2-1, the V gene TRBV14, with D unresolved. Germline loops: CDR1 SGHDN, CDR2 FVKESK. The V and J ends lost 0 bases and 5 bases respectively, with 8 bases between them. The CDR3 consists of 14 residues. CDR3 nucleotides: TGTGCCAGCAGCCAAGAAGCGAGAAACAATGAGCAGTTCTTC. This encodes CASSQEARNNEQFF. The whole variable domain, remainder taken from reference TRBV14 and TRBJ2-1, is EAGVTQFPSHSVIEKGQTVTLRCDPISGHDNLYWYRRVMGKEIKFLLHFVKESKQDESGMPNNRFLAERTGGTYSTLKVQPAELEDSGVYFCASSQEARNNEQFFGPGTRLTVL.

The chain has TRBV7-8 and TRBJ2-1; tentatively, D is TRBD1 (6 bases). V lost 8 bases and J lost 5, with 16 bases in between. CDR1 and CDR2 from the germline V gene are SGHVS and FQNEAQ. The CDR3 has 14 residues. This CDR3 is CASRMGSGDNEQFF. CDR3 bases: TGTGCCAGCCGAATGGGGTCAGGGGACAATGAGCAGTTCTTC.

The chain couples TRBV19 to TRBJ1-5; 7 bases match TRBD1. V was clipped by 7 bases and J by 1 base; unmatched bases: 4. Germline V gene data show CDR1 as LNHDA and CDR2 as SQIVND (reference sequence). This CDR3 contains 14 residues. DNA of the CDR3: TGTGCCAGTACCCCGGGACAGAGCAATCAGCCCCAGCATTTT. Protein: CASTPGQSNQPQHF.

This chain connects TRBV21-1 to TRBJ1-4; no check of the table's D call, TRBD1, against the DNA was made. TRBV21-1 is shown as a pseudogene. CDR3 length: 14 amino acids. CDR3 region: CASSDRDRGEKLFF. DNA of the CDR3: TGTGCCAGCAGCGACCGGGACAGGGGTGAAAAACTGTTTTTT.

The rearrangement joins TRBV7-8 to TRBJ1-6, with TRBD1 identical over 8 bases. The length of the CDR3 is 15 residues. Germline-derived CDR1 and CDR2 are SGHVS and FQNEAQ. V lost 4 bases, J lost 3 bases, and 2 bases stayed unmatched. In nucleotides, the CDR3 is TGTGCCAGCAGCTCAACAGGGGGCTATAATTCACCCCTCCACTTT. As protein: CASSSTGGYNSPLHF.

The chain uses TRBV20-1 and TRBJ2-2, with D unclear. The germline V gene encodes CDR1 DFQATT and CDR2 SNEGSKA (reference sequence). This CDR3 has 12 amino acids. V lost 3 bases and J 1 base, leaving 3 bases between the germline ends. The CDR3: CSASRNTGELFF. CDR3 coding DNA: TGCAGTGCTAGTCGGAACACCGGGGAGCTGTTTTTT.

The rearrangement uses TRBV5-4 and TRBJ2-3; 8 positions agree with TRBD2. The length of the CDR3 is 16 residues. J lost 6 bases, V lost 3 bases, and 12 bases had no gene match. Germline V gene data show CDR1 as SGHNT and CDR2 as YYREEE (reference sequence). CDR3 bases: TGTGCCAGCAGCTCTAAAGGACTAGCCAGTTGGGATACGCAGTATTTT. Translating gives CASSSKGLASWDTQYF. Supplemented by reference TRBV5-4 and TRBJ2-3, the full variable domain reads ETGVTQSPTHLIKTRGQQVTLRCSSQSGHNTVSWYQQALGQGPQFIFQYYREEENGRGNFPPRFSGLQFPNYSSELNVNALELDDSALYLCASSSKGLASWDTQYFGPGTRLTVL.

The V call is TRBV11-1, the J call TRBJ2-1; D remains ambiguous. Per germline, CDR1 SGHAT and CDR2 FQDESV (reference sequence). The CDR3 length is 12 residues. Trimming shortened V by 3 bases and J by 8 bases, and 8 bases separated the two germline ends. CDR3 sequence reads: CASSFSTDEQFF. CDR3 nucleotide sequence: TGTGCCAGCAGCTTTTCTACGGATGAGCAGTTCTTC.

CDR3 sequence reads: CASSSLSVETQYF. CDR3 nucleotides: TGTGCCAGCAGCTCACTTTCCGTAGAGACCCAGTACTTC. The rearrangement joins TRBV7-8 to TRBJ2-5; D remains ambiguous. V gave up 4 bases and J gave up 4 bases, with 10 bases separating them. Germline assignment: CDR1 SGHVS and CDR2 FQNEAQ. CDR3 size: 13 residues.

V usage is TRBV14 and J usage is TRBJ2-5; 11 bases are a match to TRBD2. The germline CDR1 and CDR2 sequences are SGHDN and FVKESK. V shed 0 bases, J shed 1 base, and the junction held 4 bases outside the gene matches. The CDR3 is 17 residues long. The CDR3: CASSQEPGLAVQETQYF. The CDR3, as DNA: TGTGCCAGCAGCCAAGAGCCGGGACTAGCGGTCCAAGAGACCCAGTACTTC.